Listed here are 21 T cell receptor beta chains from one sample, sequenced in a study of T cells in Graves' hyperthyroidism and ophthalmopathy. Amplified TCR beta CDR3 regions derived from RNA transcripts. The TCR CDR3 first-round RT-PCR relied on the HTBI primer set. Each CDR3 protein is one row after TCRdb ran MiXCR on the multiplex PCR reads. The table lists fewer than 400,000 distinct CDR3 sequences, 15% to 20% of them singletons. The specimen sequenced was blood. The origin of the receptors is a young man with Graves' hyperthyroidism.

V and J are TRBV2 and TRBJ2-7, with 8 bases matching TRBD1. From germline, CDR1 is SNHLY and CDR2 FYNNEI. After removal of 4 bases from V and 3 bases from J, the junction contained 11 bases not matched to a gene. The CDR3 is 16 amino acids. The CDR3 DNA reads as TGTGCCAGCAGTGTGCAGGGGGCGTCATTCCTCTACGAGCAGTACTTC. Amino acids: CASSVQGASFLYEQYF. Drawing the rest from reference TRBV2 and TRBJ2-7, the complete variable domain is EPEVTQTPSHQVTQMGQEVILRCVPISNHLYFYWYRQILGQKVEFLVSFYNNEISEKSEIFDDQFSVERPDGSNFTLKIRSTKLEDSAMYFCASSVQGASFLYEQYFGPGTRLTVT.

This clonotype was seen ten or more times. Written as DNA, the CDR3 is TGTGCCAGCAGAGACGGACTAGCGAAGAATGAGCAGTTCTTC. Translating gives CASRDGLAKNEQFF. The gene calls are TRBV5-4 and TRBJ2-1; 9 nucleotides align to TRBD2. V lost 5 bases and J lost 7; bases outside the gene matches: 7. The CDR3 sequence is 14 residues long. The germline gives CDR1 SGHNT, CDR2 YYREEE (reference sequence).

On this clonotype: A junction end diverges from the germline sequence, so it may reflect a read error. The chain recombines TRBV11-2 with TRBJ2-4, with D perhaps given as TRBD1 or TRBD2 (6 bases each). CDR1 and CDR2 (germline): SGHAT, FQNNGV. This CDR3 is 13 amino acids long. CDR3 coding DNA: TGTGCCAGCAGTTTAGGGGGGACGGACATTCAGTACTTC. It encodes CASSLGGTDIQYF.

This clonotype has at least ten counts. The J gene is TRBJ1-1, the V gene TRBV30; D unresolved. The CDR3 sequence is 15 residues long. Germline CDR1 and CDR2: GTSNPN and SVGIG (reference sequence). Trimming removed 4 bases at V and 0 bases at J, with 15 bases between. The DNA for the CDR3 is TGTGCCTGGAATGGGGATTCGGGAGTGAACACTGAAGCTTTCTTT. Protein sequence: CAWNGDSGVNTEAFF.

This clonotype was counted many times. V gene TRBV5-1 combines with J gene TRBJ1-2; TRBD1 agrees at 7 bases. With V trimmed by 3 bases and J by 1 base, 6 bases remained unmatched. Germline CDR1 SGHRS, CDR2 YFSETQ. The CDR3 contains 15 residues. CDR3 region: CASSWRTGDNYGYTF. The CDR3 nucleotides read TGCGCCAGCAGCTGGCGAACAGGGGATAACTATGGCTACACCTTC.

There are many counts of this clonotype. The chain has TRBV10-3 and TRBJ2-7; D may be TRBD1 (6 bases). V dropped 5 bases and J dropped 5 bases, with 13 bases sitting between them. The CDR3 spans 13 residues. Germline CDR1 and CDR2: ENHRY and SYGVKD. DNA for the CDR3: TGTGCCATCAGTTGGACAGAGGCGGACGAGCAGTACTTC. Translation: CAISWTEADEQYF.

This clonotype was observed a few times. The V call is TRBV6-1, the J call TRBJ2-2; 7 positions match TRBD2. Germline lookup yields CDR1 MNHNS and CDR2 SASEGT. With V trimmed by 8 bases and J by 3 bases, 9 bases remained unmatched. The CDR3 runs 15 residues. The CDR3 protein is CASGRESRDTGELFF. In nucleotides, the CDR3 is TGTGCCAGCGGGCGGGAGTCTCGGGACACCGGGGAGCTGTTTTTT.

The V and J genes are TRBV12-3 or TRBV12-4 and TRBJ1-2, with 7 bases identical to TRBD1. The CDR3 is made up of 14 amino acids. Losses at the gene ends were 5 bases for V and 1 base for J; bases not matched to a gene: 4. CDR3 in amino acids: CASSRDRINYGYTF. DNA for the CDR3: TGTGCCAGCAGTCGGGACAGAATTAACTATGGCTACACCTTC.

J is TRBJ2-5 and V is TRBV4-1, with TRBD2 matching 8 bases. The V and J ends lost 2 bases and 5 bases, in that order; junction bases with no gene match: 10. Germline V lookup: CDR1 MGHRA, CDR2 YSYEKL. The CDR3 covers 16 residues. The CDR3 reads CASSQTGAGVRETQYF. The DNA of the CDR3 is TGCGCCAGCAGCCAAACGGGAGCGGGAGTGCGGGAGACCCAGTACTTC.

V and J are TRBV28 and TRBJ2-7; 9 bases fit TRBD2. Germline lookup yields CDR1 MDHEN and CDR2 SYDVKM. This CDR3 comprises 17 residues. The V segment lost 4 bases and the J segment 2 bases; nucleotides outside the gene matches: 12. The CDR3 is CASSSPPVAGDPYEQYF. CDR3 DNA sequence: TGTGCCAGCAGTTCCCCCCCAGTAGCGGGAGATCCCTACGAGCAGTACTTC.

This clonotype was observed at least ten times. J is TRBJ2-3 and V is TRBV28; a possible D gene is TRBD2 (6 bases). This CDR3 has 13 residues. CDR1 MDHEN and CDR2 SYDVKM come from the germline V gene. V shed 8 bases and J shed 4 bases, with 13 bases lying between them. CDR3: CASGREWADTQYF. CDR3 bases: TGTGCCAGCGGACGGGAGTGGGCAGATACGCAGTATTTT.

There are many counts of this clonotype. The CDR3 region has the DNA TGTGCCAGCAGCGAGGGACTAGCGGGTCCGAGCGAGACCCAGTACTTC. Protein product: CASSEGLAGPSETQYF. V and J are TRBV5-5 and TRBJ2-5, with 12 bases aligning to TRBD2. Germline trimming cut 4 bases from V and 5 bases from J; bases unmatched to any gene: 9. The CDR3 consists of 16 residues. Per germline, CDR1 SGHKS and CDR2 YYEKEE (reference sequence). Supplemented by reference TRBV5-5 and TRBJ2-5, the full variable domain reads DAGVTQSPTHLIKTRGQQVTLRCSPISGHKSVSWYQQVLGQGPQFIFQYYEKEERGRGNFPDRFSARQFPNYSSELNVNALLLGDSALYLCASSEGLAGPSETQYFGPGTRLLVL.

The chain links TRBV27 to TRBJ1-5, with D unclear. V lost 6 bases and J 0 bases, leaving 15 bases between the germline ends. CDR3 size: 16 residues. The germline CDR1 and CDR2 sequences are MNHEY and SMNVEV (reference sequence). Written as DNA, the CDR3 is TGTGCCAGCAGAAAAAGGCTCAGCTATAGCAATCAGCCCCAGCATTTT. It encodes CASRKRLSYSNQPQHF.

This clonotype has ten or more counts. The V gene is TRBV5-1, the J gene TRBJ2-1, with unresolved D. Trimming pared 2 bases from V and 12 bases from J, leaving 18 bases between. Germline V lookup: CDR1 SGHRS, CDR2 YFSETQ. The CDR3 length is 14 residues. The CDR3 DNA is TGCGCCAGCAGCTTATACCAGGACCAAGCTGGGCAGTTCTTC. Residues: CASSLYQDQAGQFF.

This clonotype has ten or more counts. The genes are TRBV5-6 and TRBJ1-2, with unresolved D. The CDR3 totals 13 residues. V was clipped by 2 bases and J by 0 bases, with 5 bases between them. CDR1 and CDR2 from the germline V gene are SGHDT and YYEEEE. The DNA for the CDR3 is TGTGCCAGCAGCTTCGGGACTAACTATGGCTACACCTTC. Residues: CASSFGTNYGYTF.

The sample holds a few counts of this clonotype. This chain connects TRBV5-6 to TRBJ1-2; D unresolved. Germline V gene lookup returns CDR1 SGHDT and CDR2 YYEEEE. The CDR3 has 12 amino acids. Trimming pared 5 bases from V and 3 bases from J, leaving 8 bases between. DNA for the CDR3: TGTGCCAGCAGTGTCAATTACTATGGCTACACCTTC. Translating it yields CASSVNYYGYTF.

This clonotype was recorded a few times. The chain joins TRBV3-1 to TRBJ2-6; 10 nucleotides agree with TRBD1. The CDR3 length is 17 residues. The V gene end was trimmed by 4 bases and the J gene end by 0 bases; junction bases not matched to a gene: 3. Germline CDR1 reads LGHDT; CDR2 reads YNNKEL (reference sequence). This chain's CDR3 is CASSPRTGGSGANVLTF. The DNA of the CDR3 is TGTGCCAGCAGCCCTCGGACAGGGGGCTCTGGGGCCAACGTCCTGACTTTC.

This clonotype was seen ten or more times. The rearrangement joins TRBV5-1 to TRBJ2-3; 7 bases are a match to TRBD2. V was pared by 0 bases and J by 7 bases, with 11 bases of the junction left unmatched. This CDR3 region has 16 residues. Germline CDR1 SGHRS, CDR2 YFSETQ. The CDR3 protein is CASSLGIGLAVNTQYF. CDR3 DNA: TGCGCCAGCAGCTTGGGTATCGGTCTAGCGGTGAATACGCAGTATTTT.

This clonotype was recorded many times. The rearrangement links TRBV28 to TRBJ1-6, with D hard to call. V was shortened by 2 bases and J by 10 bases, with 12 bases between the two germline ends. Looked up from germline, CDR1 is MDHEN and CDR2 is SYDVKM. This CDR3 is built from 14 residues. CDR3 nucleotides: TGTGCCAGCAGTTTAGTAGAGGGAGCGTCACCCCTCCACTTT. This codes for CASSLVEGASPLHF.

This clonotype showed up many times. V gene TRBV6-5 combines with J gene TRBJ2-7; 12 positions match TRBD2. Trimming at V came to 2 bases and at J to 3 bases, leaving 14 bases not matched to a gene. The CDR3 is 19 amino acids. Germline assignment: CDR1 MNHEY and CDR2 SVGAGI. This CDR3 is CASSYGSRTSGMVLYEQYF. In nucleotides, the CDR3 is TGTGCCAGCAGTTACGGATCCAGGACTAGCGGGATGGTTCTCTACGAGCAGTACTTC.

This clonotype has a count of ten or more. The chain carries TRBV28 and TRBJ2-3; TRBD2 matches 14 bases. CDR1 is MDHEN, CDR2 SYDVKM, per germline. The junction had 5 bases not matched to a gene; V was cut back by 1 base and J by 5 bases. The CDR3 loop spans 17 amino acids. CDR3 amino acids: CASSLYGLAGGIDTQYF. In nucleotides, the CDR3 is TGTGCCAGCAGTTTATACGGACTAGCGGGAGGCATAGATACGCAGTATTTT.